The 23 T cell receptor beta chains presented below share a single source sample, sequenced in a study of cytomegalovirus exposure and HLA in healthy donors. The table came from immunoSEQ multiplex PCR; TCRdb's copy has only in-frame clones and leaves some out. This sample has around 260,000 clones, with 80% to 95% found just once. Sequencing used PBMCs. The receptors stem from a woman in her twenties or thirties in good health and CMV-seronegative.

The V call is TRBV5-6, the J call TRBJ2-3; D call uncertain. The germline V gene encodes CDR1 SGHDT and CDR2 YYEEEE. V was trimmed by 2 bases and J by 6 bases, leaving 4 bases between them. The CDR3 contains 11 residues. CDR3 loop: CASSFRDTQYF. The CDR3 DNA follows: TGTGCCAGCAGCTTTCGTGATACGCAGTATTTT. The full variable domain, in which reference TRBV5-6 and TRBJ2-3 provide the parts outside the CDR3, is DAGVTQSPTHLIKTRGQQVTLRCSPKSGHDTVSWYQQALGQGPQFIFQYYEEEERQRGNFPDRFSGHQFPNYSSELNVNALLLGDSALYLCASSFRDTQYFGPGTRLTVL.

The rearrangement uses TRBV5-6 and TRBJ2-7, with unresolved D. The CDR3 is 12 residues long. V lost 0 bases, J lost 3 bases, and 4 bases lay in between. Germline V gene sequence: CDR1 SGHDT, CDR2 YYEEEE. CDR3 DNA sequence: TGTGCCAGCAGCTTGGACAACTACGAGCAGTACTTC. Amino acid sequence: CASSLDNYEQYF.

The chain combines TRBV28 with TRBJ2-1, with 11 bases that match TRBD2. The CDR3 totals 15 residues. The trim removed 5 bases at V and 9 bases at J, leaving 9 bases unmatched. Germline V lookup: CDR1 MDHEN, CDR2 SYDVKM. Written as DNA, the CDR3 is TGTGCCAGCAGTCTAAAACTAGCGGGAGAATCTGAGCAGTTCTTC. This sequence encodes CASSLKLAGESEQFF.

The gene calls are TRBV5-1 and TRBJ1-4; no reliable D call. CDR1 is SGHRS, CDR2 YFSETQ, per germline. CDR3 length: 13 amino acids. Trimming stripped 4 bases from V and 4 bases from J, with 8 bases between. For the CDR3, the DNA is TGCGCCAGCAGCGCAGAGGGTAATGAAAAACTGTTTTTT. It translates to CASSAEGNEKLFF.

The chain employs TRBV28 and TRBJ1-2; possible D gene TRBD1, 6 bases. The CDR3 contains 13 residues. V shed 7 bases and J shed 1 base, with 10 bases lying between them. Germline CDR1 MDHEN, CDR2 SYDVKM. CDR3 loop: CASTSDSNYGYTF. The CDR3 bases are TGTGCCAGCACCTCGGACAGTAACTATGGCTACACCTTC.

This chain connects TRBV27 to TRBJ2-3; D is ambiguous. The CDR3 contains 8 residues. With 2 bases removed from V and 14 bases from J, the gap between germline ends came to 2 bases. Germline-derived CDR1 and CDR2 are MNHEY and SMNVEV (reference sequence). CDR3 sequence reads: CASSLRYF. As DNA, the CDR3 is TGTGCCAGCAGTTTAAGGTATTTT.

The gene calls are TRBV27 and TRBJ2-3; D is ambiguous. The V gene lost 3 bases and the J gene lost 4 bases, with 8 bases spanning the gap. Germline V CDR1 and CDR2: MNHEY, SMNVEV (reference sequence). The CDR3 spans 13 residues. The CDR3 DNA reads as TGTGCCAGCAGTTTCGGCGTAGCAGATACGCAGTATTTT. The encoded protein is CASSFGVADTQYF.

The chain is built from TRBV19 and TRBJ2-2; possible D gene TRBD1, 6 bases. CDR3 length: 14 residues. Trimming cost V 7 bases and J 7 bases, with 16 bases left between them. Germline CDR1 is LNHDA and CDR2 is SQIVND (reference sequence). CDR3 DNA sequence: TGTGCCAGTACCCACTACGGACAGATCGGGGAGCTGTTTTTT. The encoded protein is CASTHYGQIGELFF.

The chain carries TRBV7-7 and TRBJ2-3, with D uncertain. Germline V CDR1 and CDR2: SSHAT, FNYEAQ (reference sequence). The CDR3 totals 15 residues. V lost 3 bases to trimming and J lost 0 bases, with 10 bases between them. The CDR3 DNA reads as TGTGCCAGCAGCTTGACATTCTCTAGCACAGATACGCAGTATTTT. It codes for CASSLTFSSTDTQYF.

V gene TRBV29-1 combines with J gene TRBJ2-3; 10 bases are a match to TRBD1. The CDR3 sequence is 14 residues long. Germline lookup yields CDR1 SQVTM and CDR2 ANQGSEA. Trimming cost V 6 bases and J 6 bases; bases outside gene matches: 9. The CDR3 loop reads CSVRRDRGFDTQYF. CDR3 DNA: TGCAGCGTGCGCCGGGACAGGGGATTTGATACGCAGTATTTT.

The count of this clone is one. CDR3 protein: CATFRGVGLANNEQFF. In DNA form, the CDR3 reads TGTGCCACCTTTCGAGGGGTCGGACTAGCGAACAATGAGCAGTTCTTC. The V and J genes are TRBV15 and TRBJ2-1; 9 bases align to TRBD2. V gave up 8 bases and J gave up 5 bases; unmatched junction bases: 13. The CDR3 runs 16 residues. CDR1 LNHNV and CDR2 YYDKDF come from the germline V gene (reference sequence).

This chain links TRBV6-4 with TRBJ2-1; TRBD1 might be the D (7 bases). This CDR3 has 15 amino acids. Deletions cut 7 bases from V and 4 bases from J, with 17 bases between. The V gene's germline CDR1 is MRHNA and CDR2 SNTAGT. CDR3 bases: TGTGCCAGCACCCCTGGGGCGGGACAGTACAATGAGCAGTTCTTC. Translated: CASTPGAGQYNEQFF.

Here the CDR3 DNA reads TGCGCCAGCAGCTTGGTTTGGAACCAAGAGACCCAGTACTTC. Translation: CASSLVWNQETQYF. V is TRBV5-1 and J is TRBJ2-5; D gene uncertain. V gave up 0 bases and J gave up 0 bases, with 6 bases separating them. The CDR3 has 14 amino acids. Germline assignment: CDR1 SGHRS and CDR2 YFSETQ. Using reference TRBV5-1 and TRBJ2-5 for the parts outside the CDR3, the full variable domain is KAGVTQTPRYLIKTRGQQVTLSCSPISGHRSVSWYQQTPGQGLQFLFEYFSETQRNKGNFPGRFSGRQFSNSRSEMNVSTLELGDSALYLCASSLVWNQETQYFGPGTRLLVL.

The chain combines TRBV5-3 with TRBJ2-7, with D perhaps matching TRBD2 (6 bases). TRBV5-3 is an ORF for which the function is uncertain. The CDR3 is 14 residues long. The V and J ends lost 3 bases and 11 bases respectively, with 21 bases between them. CDR3 sequence reads: CARSSRGSGLAEYF. The CDR3, as DNA: TGTGCCAGAAGCTCCCGGGGTAGCGGTTTGGCGGAGTACTTC.

The chain employs TRBV2 and TRBJ2-1; 13 bases are shared with TRBD2. CDR1 SNHLY and CDR2 FYNNEI come from the germline V gene. The CDR3 totals 15 residues. V shed 9 bases and J 4 bases; nucleotides not matched to a gene: 6. The CDR3 loop is CASGLAGVVYNEQFF. In DNA form, the CDR3 reads TGTGCCAGTGGACTAGCGGGAGTTGTATACAATGAGCAGTTCTTC.

This clone has just one count. The V call is TRBV6-5, the J call TRBJ2-3; possibly TRBD2 for D (5 bases). V lost 4 bases, J lost 3 bases, and 11 bases lay in between. From germline, CDR1 is MNHEY and CDR2 SVGAGI. This CDR3 region has 14 residues. CDR3 region: CASSSLRDTDTQYF. As DNA, the CDR3 is TGTGCCAGCAGTTCTCTCCGGGATACAGATACGCAGTATTTT.

CDR3 sequence: CASVLASGYNEQFF. The DNA of the CDR3 is TGTGCCAGTGTATTGGCTAGCGGTTACAATGAGCAGTTCTTC. This chain uses TRBV2 with TRBJ2-1, with 7 bases fitting TRBD2. V shed 9 bases, J shed 4 bases, and the junction held 9 bases outside the gene matches. Germline V gene sequence: CDR1 SNHLY, CDR2 FYNNEI. The CDR3 extends over 14 amino acids.

The rearrangement links TRBV7-3 to TRBJ1-1; weak D call: TRBD1 (6 bases). This CDR3 spans 14 amino acids. V lost 3 bases to trimming and J lost 1 base, with 9 bases between them. Germline V gene lookup returns CDR1 SGHTA and CDR2 FQGTGA. CDR3 loop: CASSFSTGNTEAFF. The CDR3 region has the DNA TGTGCCAGCAGCTTCTCGACAGGGAACACTGAAGCTTTCTTT.

The rearrangement uses TRBV7-9 and TRBJ2-3, with D possibly TRBD2 on 5 matching bases. Trimming stripped 1 base from V and 6 bases from J, with 17 bases between. The CDR3 covers 16 residues. Germline assignment: CDR1 SEHNR and CDR2 FQNEAQ (reference sequence). The CDR3 nucleotides are TGTGCCAGCAGCTTAGTGGACTTGGCGTTGGGGGATACGCAGTATTTT. This gives the protein CASSLVDLALGDTQYF.

This chain's CDR3 is CASSPDDGTYEQYF. CDR3 in DNA: TGTGCCAGCAGCCCCGACGACGGAACCTACGAGCAGTACTTC. The gene calls are TRBV9 and TRBJ2-7, with D unclear. CDR1 is SGDLS, CDR2 YYNGEE, per germline. V lost 4 bases to trimming and J lost 2 bases, with 13 bases between them. This CDR3 has 14 amino acids.

This sequence joins TRBV19 and TRBJ2-7, with 8 positions matching TRBD1. The germline gives CDR1 LNHDA, CDR2 SQIVND (reference sequence). With V trimmed by 10 bases and J by 1 base, 9 bases remained unmatched. The CDR3 spans 14 residues. CDR3 protein: CATISGTGSYEQYF. The CDR3 DNA follows: TGTGCCACCATATCGGGGACAGGATCCTACGAGCAGTACTTC.

In regard to this clone: Sequence at one end of the junction differs from germline and may be a read error. V gene TRBV27 combines with J gene TRBJ2-7; 10 nucleotides align to TRBD1. The germline gives CDR1 MNHEY, CDR2 SMNVEV (reference sequence). The CDR3 has 14 residues. CDR3 loop: CASSTGTGAYERYF. Written as DNA, the CDR3 is TGTGCCAGCAGTACAGGGACAGGGGCCTACGAGCGGTACTTC.

This chain connects TRBV28 to TRBJ1-2; D may be TRBD1 (5 bases). Germline CDR1 reads MDHEN; CDR2 reads SYDVKM. This CDR3 has 14 residues. V was cut by 3 bases and J by 0 bases, with 8 bases left in between. The CDR3 DNA follows: TGTGCCAGCAGTTTCAGGGCAACTAACTATGGCTACACCTTC. Amino acids: CASSFRATNYGYTF.